Detailed here is one T cell receptor (beta chain). Repertoires were generated with immunoSEQ multiplex PCR, while TCRdb's copy carries only in-frame clones and drops some. Among approximately 200,000 clones listed, 70% to 90% were seen once. Cohort allocation depended upon clinical history that participants reported. This CDR3 is built from 13 residues. Germline values: CDR1 GTSNPN, CDR2 SVGIG (reference sequence). V was shortened by 0 bases and J by 2 bases, with 7 bases between the two germline ends. The entry originates in a study of blood T cell repertoires in COVID-19. This sequence was found in a man between 25 and 39 years old who had recovered from COVID-19. Sequenced sample: PBMCs or T cells enriched from blood (not recorded which). The rearrangement uses TRBV30 and TRBJ1-2, with D uncertain. Here the CDR3 reads CAWSVAGNYGYTF. CDR3 bases: TGTGCCTGGAGTGTAGCGGGGAACTATGGCTACACCTTC.